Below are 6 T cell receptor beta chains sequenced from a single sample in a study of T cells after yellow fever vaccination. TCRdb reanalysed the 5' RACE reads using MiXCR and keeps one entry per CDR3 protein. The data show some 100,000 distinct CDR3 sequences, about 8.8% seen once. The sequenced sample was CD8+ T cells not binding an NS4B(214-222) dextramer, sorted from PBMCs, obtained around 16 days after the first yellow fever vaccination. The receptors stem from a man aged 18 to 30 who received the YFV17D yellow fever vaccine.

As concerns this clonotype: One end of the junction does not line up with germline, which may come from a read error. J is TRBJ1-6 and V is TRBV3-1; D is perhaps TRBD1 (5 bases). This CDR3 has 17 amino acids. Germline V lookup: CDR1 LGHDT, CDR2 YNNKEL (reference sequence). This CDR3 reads CTSSLARGKTYNSPLHF. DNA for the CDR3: TGTACCAGCAGTTTAGCTAGGGGAAAGACCTATAATTCACCCCTCCACTTT.

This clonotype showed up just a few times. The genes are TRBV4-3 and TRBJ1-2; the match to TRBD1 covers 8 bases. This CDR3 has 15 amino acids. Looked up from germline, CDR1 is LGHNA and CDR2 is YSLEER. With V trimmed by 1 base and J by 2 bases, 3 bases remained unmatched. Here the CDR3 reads CASSQVGTGNYGYTF. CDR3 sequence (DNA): TGCGCCAGCAGCCAAGTCGGGACAGGAAACTATGGCTACACCTTC.

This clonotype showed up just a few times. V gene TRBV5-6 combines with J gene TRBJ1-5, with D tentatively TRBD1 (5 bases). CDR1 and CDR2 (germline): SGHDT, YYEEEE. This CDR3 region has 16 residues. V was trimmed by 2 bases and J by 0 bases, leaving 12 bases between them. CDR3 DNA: TGTGCCAGCAGCTTATACAGGATTAATAGCAATCAGCCCCAGCATTTT. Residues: CASSLYRINSNQPQHF.

The CDR3 region is CAHSFRGGNTGELFF. DNA for the CDR3: TGTGCCCACAGCTTTAGAGGGGGGAACACCGGGGAGCTGTTTTTT. This rearrangement joins TRBV7-8 to TRBJ2-2; the D gene is possibly TRBD1 (6 bases). This CDR3 spans 15 amino acids. Trimming removed 11 bases from V and 1 base from J, with 17 bases in between. Looked up from germline, CDR1 is SGHVS and CDR2 is FQNEAQ.

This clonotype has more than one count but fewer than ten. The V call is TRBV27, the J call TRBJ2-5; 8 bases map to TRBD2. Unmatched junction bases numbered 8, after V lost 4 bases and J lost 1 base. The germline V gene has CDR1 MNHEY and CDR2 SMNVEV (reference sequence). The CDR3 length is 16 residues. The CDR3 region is CASSYLGGGPQETQYF. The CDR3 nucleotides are TGTGCCAGCAGTTATCTCGGCGGGGGGCCCCAAGAGACCCAGTACTTC.

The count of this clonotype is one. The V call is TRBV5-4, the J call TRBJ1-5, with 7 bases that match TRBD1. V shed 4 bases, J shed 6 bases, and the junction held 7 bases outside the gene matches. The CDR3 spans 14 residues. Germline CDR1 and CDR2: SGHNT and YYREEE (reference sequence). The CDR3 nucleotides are TGTGCCAGCAGCAGTTCAGGGGGAGGTCAGCCCCAGCATTTT. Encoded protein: CASSSSGGGQPQHF.